This TCR beta chain was retrieved from a study of technical replicates of blood from a handful of donors (dated by TCRdb to 2015 to 2018). Measured from the cysteine to the phenylalanine, the CDR3 is 16 residues long. Just CDR3 DNA is preserved here, 48 bases in frame from base 1. Trimming costs V 0 bases and J 4 bases, and their ends lie 13 bases apart. CDR1 and CDR2 (SEHNR, FQNEAQ) derive from the germline V gene (reference sequence). Notes on this clone: The antigen it binds to is not known. It has no much larger one-base neighbor in the sample; base qualities were not kept.

Receptor libraries were prepared by the immunoSEQ multiplex PCR assay. Entries here come from immuneACCESS through TCRdb and include only in-frame sequences with V and J called. Some clones fail to appear in such tables; in the studies checked, an unresolved V gene covers under half of the shortfall, and the cause of the remainder is unknown. The sample table holds about 61,000 clones, of which roughly 97% were seen once. Clones ranked in the top ten supply about 0.2% of the sample. The sequence came from a human donor in good health. Rearrangement joined TRBV7-9 to TRBJ1-3; no D gene is confidently identified. Sample: T cells isolated from PBMCs. CDR3 region: CASSLAVARHGNTIYF. Here is the DNA: TGTGCCAGCAGCTTAGCGGTGGCACGCCACGGAAACACCATATATTTT.